The clone carrying this T cell receptor beta chain was picked up one time. CD4+ cell separation produced CD45RA+ naive and CD45RA-negative memory subsets. The repertoire was sequenced with immunoSEQ multiplex PCR; TCRdb's copy has only in-frame clones and lacks some. This sample carries under 600,000 clones, more than 95% of them seen once, and the ten largest clones take around 0.057%. The sample is drawn from a study of shared clonotypes between healthy human individuals. CDR1 and CDR2 (germline): MDHEN, SYDVKM. Between the trimmed V and J ends, which lost 2 bases and 4 bases, there was a span of 14 bases. CDR3 length: 15 residues.

The TCR was taken from a woman aged 25-40 years in good health. Sequenced: naive CD4+ T cells sorted from blood. Subset denoted: CD45RA+ positively selected. The chain employs TRBV28 and TRBJ1-2, with a possible D match to TRBD1 (6 bases). CDR3 sequence reads: CASSLDPGASYGYTF. CDR3 coding DNA: TGTGCCAGCAGTTTAGATCCAGGGGCAAGCTATGGCTACACCTTC.